These 9 T cell receptor beta chains were all obtained from the same sample, sequenced in a study of T cell clonality in common variable immunodeficiency. Broader study findings: Common variable immunodeficiency TCR beta sequences reportedly had fewer deletions and N-nucleotide insertions.

No antigens are known for them. The data were produced by immunoSEQ multiplex PCR, yet TCRdb's version contains in-frame clones alone and is incomplete. Seen in this sample are 15,000 to 17,000 clones; the ten most common clones hold 4.9%. What was sequenced was peripheral blood mononuclear cells. These receptors were taken from a human donor with common variable immunodeficiency.

Note on this clone: The read stops 3 residues short of the end of the CDR3; the missing end is completed from the germline J gene. V and J are TRBV5-1 and TRBJ2-7; 10 bases match TRBD1. The CDR3 extends over 14 amino acids. V lost 4 bases, J lost 6 bases, and 7 bases stayed unmatched. The germline CDR1 and CDR2 sequences are SGHRS and YFSETQ. The CDR3 is CASSATGTGVEQYF. The DNA read from the CDR3 is TGCGCCAGCAGCGCTACCGGGACAGGGGTCGAG.

Regarding this clone: The CDR3 extends 3 residues past the end of the read, so its final part is completed from the germline J gene. The J gene is TRBJ2-7, the V gene TRBV6-2 or TRBV6-3; 12 bases match TRBD2. Germline-derived CDR1 and CDR2 are MNHEY and SVGEGT. The CDR3 is 14 amino acids. Trimming at V came to 6 bases and at J to 4 bases, leaving 4 bases not matched to a gene. The CDR3 DNA, read in part, is TGTGCCAGCAGGCCTAGCGGGGGGGCTTACGAG. Translated: CASRPSGGAYE. The full CDR3 protein reads CASRPSGGAYEQYF.

Comments on this clone: The CDR3 extends 3 residues past the end of the read, so its final part is completed from the germline J gene. The genes are TRBV2 and TRBJ2-6; 10 bases align to TRBD1. Germline trimming cut 8 bases from V and 0 bases from J; bases unmatched to any gene: 7. CDR1 and CDR2 from the germline V gene are SNHLY and FYNNEI. This CDR3 region has 17 residues. The part of the CDR3 DNA that was read is TGTGCCAGCGGGAGGACAGGGGGATTCTCTGGGGCCAACGTC. This encodes CASGRTGGFSGANV. In full, the CDR3 reads CASGRTGGFSGANVLTF.

Details on this clone: The read stops 3 residues short of the end of the CDR3; the missing end is completed from the germline J gene. The rearrangement links TRBV20-1 to TRBJ2-3; D gene unclear. The CDR3 runs to 17 residues. Germline V lookup: CDR1 DFQATT, CDR2 SNEGSKA (reference sequence). Trimming shortened V by 1 base and J by 0 bases, and 17 bases separated the two germline ends. CDR3 loop: CSARGFPAKTSTDTQYF. Partial CDR3 DNA: TGCAGTGCTAGAGGCTTCCCGGCGAAGACTAGCACAGATACG.

Comments on this clone: The CDR3 end lies 3 residues beyond the end of the read and is filled in from the germline J gene. The chain links TRBV28 to TRBJ1-6; 10 bases align to TRBD1. The trim removed 7 bases at V and 10 bases at J, leaving 4 bases unmatched. From germline, CDR1 is MDHEN and CDR2 SYDVKM. This CDR3 has 13 amino acids. The CDR3 loop is CASIGQGVSPLHF. CDR3 DNA, as far as it was read: TGTGCCAGCATTGGACAGGGGGTCTCACCC.

Regarding this clone: The read is 3 residues too short to cover the CDR3 end, so that end is filled in from the germline J gene. V and J are TRBV5-1 and TRBJ2-7, with 11 bases aligning to TRBD1. Germline values: CDR1 SGHRS, CDR2 YFSETQ. This CDR3 has 16 amino acids. V gave up 4 bases and J gave up 4 bases; unmatched junction bases: 10. The part of the CDR3 DNA that was read is TGCGCCAGCAGCGACGCCCCTGGACAGGGGGCGTACGAG. Encoded protein: CASSDAPGQGAYE. The whole CDR3 sequence is CASSDAPGQGAYEQYF.

Worth noting for this clone: Sequence at one end of the junction differs from germline and may be a read error. The read halts 3 residues ahead of the CDR3 end, with the missing end drawn from the germline J gene. The chain uses TRBV4-2 and TRBJ2-7, with 10 bases lining up with TRBD1. The CDR3 extends over 14 amino acids. Germline V gene sequence: CDR1 LGHNA, CDR2 YNFKEQ. The sequenced CDR3 bases are TGCGCCAGCAGCTACCGGGACAGGGGCTACGAG. Translation gives CASSYRDRGYE. The entire CDR3 reads CASSYRDRGYEQYF.

Notes on this clone: Sequencing ends 3 residues short of the CDR3 end; the germline J gene provides the rest. The V gene is TRBV7-8, the J gene TRBJ1-4; D remains ambiguous. V lost 5 bases and J 8 bases, leaving 12 bases between the germline ends. Looked up from germline, CDR1 is SGHVS and CDR2 is FQNEAQ. This CDR3 is 13 amino acids long. The CDR3 is CASSPPGEEKLFF. Partial CDR3 DNA: TGTGCCAGCAGCCCCCCCGGGGAAGAAAAA.

This clone is identified as medium-sized from frequency. Sequencing ends 3 residues short of the CDR3 end; the germline J gene provides the rest. The chain links TRBV7-8 to TRBJ1-2; weak D call: TRBD1 (5 bases). Trimming took off 2 bases at V and 6 bases at J, with 16 bases between the two ends. Germline V gene data show CDR1 as SGHVS and CDR2 as FQNEAQ. CDR3 length equals 15 residues. The sequenced CDR3 bases are TGTGCCAGCAGCTTAAGGGCCGCAGGGAAGAATGGC. It codes for CASSLRAAGKNG. Given in full, the CDR3 is CASSLRAAGKNGYTF.